This T cell receptor beta chain was identified during a study of blood T cells in healthy people across ages. Broader study findings: Both naive CD4+ cell counts and diversity were greater in long-lived donors than in aged donors. Expanded clonotype shifts may have been confounded, as the donors had an unknown CMV status. As age increased, TCR beta diversity per million T cells fell in a roughly linear fashion.

As to this clonotype: Antigen: not known.

The length of the CDR3 is 17 residues. Unmatched junction bases numbered 10, after V lost 4 bases and J lost 0 bases. Per germline, CDR1 SGDLS and CDR2 YYNGEE. It was with a sample-barcoded 5' primer and a J-beta primer mix that a second PCR of roughly 7 to 12 cycles was run. With 12 random nucleotides, a template-switch adaptor tagged each individual cDNA molecule. Each CDR3 protein gets one entry after TCRdb re-called the 5' RACE reads with MiXCR. The sample holds some 1.1 million distinct CDR3 sequences, roughly two fifths seen once. This sequence was found in a man younger than 35 in good health. V usage is TRBV9 and J usage is TRBJ2-3; 8 bases align to TRBD2. The sequenced sample consisted of blood. The CDR3 loop reads CASSPLLAESSTDTQYF. CDR3 sequence (DNA): TGTGCCAGCAGCCCCTTACTAGCGGAATCCAGCACAGATACGCAGTATTTT.